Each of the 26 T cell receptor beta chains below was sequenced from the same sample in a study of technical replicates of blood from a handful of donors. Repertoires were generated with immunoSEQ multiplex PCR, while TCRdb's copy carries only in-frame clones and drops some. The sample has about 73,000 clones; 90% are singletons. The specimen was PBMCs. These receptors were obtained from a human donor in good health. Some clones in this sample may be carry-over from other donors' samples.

The CDR3 region has the DNA TGTGCCAGCAGCGGTACGTTACTAGGGGAGACCCAGTACTTC. Translated: CASSGTLLGETQYF. V is TRBV7-6 and J is TRBJ2-5; the D gene is possibly TRBD2 (5 bases). V was cut by 5 bases and J by 5 bases, with 15 bases left in between. Germline loops: CDR1 SGHVS, CDR2 FNYEAQ. The CDR3 is made up of 14 amino acids.

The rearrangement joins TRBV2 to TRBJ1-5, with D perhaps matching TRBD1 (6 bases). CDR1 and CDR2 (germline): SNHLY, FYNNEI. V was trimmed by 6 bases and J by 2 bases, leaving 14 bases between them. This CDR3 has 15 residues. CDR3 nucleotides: TGTGCCAGCAGAGGGGGGGGGCTCGGCAATCAGCCCCAGCATTTT. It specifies CASRGGGLGNQPQHF.

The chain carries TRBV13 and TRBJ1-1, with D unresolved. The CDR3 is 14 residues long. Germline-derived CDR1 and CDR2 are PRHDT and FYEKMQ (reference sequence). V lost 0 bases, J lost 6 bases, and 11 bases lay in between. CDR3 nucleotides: TGTGCCAGCAGCTTAGGGTCCCTGAGCGCTGAAGCTTTCTTT. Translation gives CASSLGSLSAEAFF.

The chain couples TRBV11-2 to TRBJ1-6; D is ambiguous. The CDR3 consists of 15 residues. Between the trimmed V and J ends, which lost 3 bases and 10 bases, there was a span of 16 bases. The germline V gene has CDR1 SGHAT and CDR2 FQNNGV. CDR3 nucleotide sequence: TGTGCCAGCAGCTTCCAGCACGGCGAGGTATCACCCCTCCACTTT. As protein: CASSFQHGEVSPLHF.

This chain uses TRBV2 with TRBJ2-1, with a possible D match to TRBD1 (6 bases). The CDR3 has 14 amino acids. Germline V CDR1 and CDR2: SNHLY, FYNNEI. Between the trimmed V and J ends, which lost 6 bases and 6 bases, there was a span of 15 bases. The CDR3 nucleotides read TGTGCCAGCAGGAGGGCAGGGGATCGCAATGAGCAGTTCTTC. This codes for CASRRAGDRNEQFF. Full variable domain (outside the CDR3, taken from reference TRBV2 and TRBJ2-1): EPEVTQTPSHQVTQMGQEVILRCVPISNHLYFYWYRQILGQKVEFLVSFYNNEISEKSEIFDDQFSVERPDGSNFTLKIRSTKLEDSAMYFCASRRAGDRNEQFFGPGTRLTVL.

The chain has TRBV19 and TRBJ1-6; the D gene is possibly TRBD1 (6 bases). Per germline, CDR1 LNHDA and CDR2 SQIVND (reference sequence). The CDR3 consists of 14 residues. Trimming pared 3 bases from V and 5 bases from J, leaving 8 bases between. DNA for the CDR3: TGTGCCAGTAGTATTCGGGACAATAATTCACCCCTCCACTTT. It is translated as CASSIRDNNSPLHF.

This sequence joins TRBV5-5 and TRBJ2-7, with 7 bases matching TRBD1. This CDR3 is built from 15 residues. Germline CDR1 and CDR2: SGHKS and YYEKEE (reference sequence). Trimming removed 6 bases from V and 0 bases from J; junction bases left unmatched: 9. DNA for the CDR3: TGTGCCAGCACCCTAGGACAGGCACGCTCCTACGAGCAGTACTTC. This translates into CASTLGQARSYEQYF.

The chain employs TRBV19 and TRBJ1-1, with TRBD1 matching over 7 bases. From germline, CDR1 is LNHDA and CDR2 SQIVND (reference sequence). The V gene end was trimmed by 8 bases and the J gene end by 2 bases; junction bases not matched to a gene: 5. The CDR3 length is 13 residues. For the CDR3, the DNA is TGTGCCAGTCAGGGACAGTTAAACACTGAAGCTTTCTTT. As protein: CASQGQLNTEAFF.

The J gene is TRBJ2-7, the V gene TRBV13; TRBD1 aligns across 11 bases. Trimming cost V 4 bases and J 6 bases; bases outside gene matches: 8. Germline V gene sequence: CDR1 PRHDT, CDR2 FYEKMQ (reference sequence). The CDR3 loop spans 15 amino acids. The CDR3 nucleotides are TGTGCCAGCAGCTCACGGACAGGGGGCATCGGCGAGCAGTACTTC. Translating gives CASSSRTGGIGEQYF.

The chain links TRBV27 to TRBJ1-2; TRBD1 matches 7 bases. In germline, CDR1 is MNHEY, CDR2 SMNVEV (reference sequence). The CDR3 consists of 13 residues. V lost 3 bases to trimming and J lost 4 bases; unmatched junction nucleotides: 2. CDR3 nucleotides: TGTGCCAGCAGTTTCTGGGACAGCTATGGCTACACCTTC. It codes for CASSFWDSYGYTF.

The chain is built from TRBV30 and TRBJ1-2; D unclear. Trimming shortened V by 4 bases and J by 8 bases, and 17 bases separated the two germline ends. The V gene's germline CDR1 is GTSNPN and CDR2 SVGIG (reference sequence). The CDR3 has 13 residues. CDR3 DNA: TGTGCCTGGAACATACGGGAGGCGGTCGGCTACACCTTC. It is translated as CAWNIREAVGYTF.

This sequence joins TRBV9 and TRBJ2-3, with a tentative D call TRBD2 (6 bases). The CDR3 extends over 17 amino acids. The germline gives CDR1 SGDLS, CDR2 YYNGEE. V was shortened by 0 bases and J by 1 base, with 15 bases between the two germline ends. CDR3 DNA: TGTGCCAGCAGCGTAGCCCCCGGACGGGAGCGCACAGATACGCAGTATTTT. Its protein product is CASSVAPGRERTDTQYF.

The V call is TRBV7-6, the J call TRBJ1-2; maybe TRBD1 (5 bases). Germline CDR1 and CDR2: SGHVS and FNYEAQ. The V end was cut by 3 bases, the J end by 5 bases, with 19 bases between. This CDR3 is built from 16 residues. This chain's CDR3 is CASSFSRNWTRYGYTF. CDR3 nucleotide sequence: TGTGCCAGCAGCTTCTCCAGGAATTGGACAAGGTATGGCTACACCTTC.

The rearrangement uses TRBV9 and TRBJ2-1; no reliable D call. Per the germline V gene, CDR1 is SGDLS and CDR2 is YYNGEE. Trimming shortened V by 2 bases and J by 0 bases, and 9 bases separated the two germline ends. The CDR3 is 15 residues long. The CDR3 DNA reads TGTGCCAGCAGCGTTTTAGCCTCCTCCTACAATGAGCAGTTCTTC. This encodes CASSVLASSYNEQFF.

CDR3 sequence reads: CASSPGGDEQFF. DNA for the CDR3: TGTGCCAGCAGTCCGGGGGGCGATGAGCAGTTCTTC. V usage is TRBV7-3 and J usage is TRBJ2-1; tentative D call: TRBD2 (7 bases). The CDR3 is made up of 12 amino acids. The ends were cut back, 6 bases at V and 8 bases at J, with 11 bases in the middle. Germline loops: CDR1 SGHTA, CDR2 FQGTGA.

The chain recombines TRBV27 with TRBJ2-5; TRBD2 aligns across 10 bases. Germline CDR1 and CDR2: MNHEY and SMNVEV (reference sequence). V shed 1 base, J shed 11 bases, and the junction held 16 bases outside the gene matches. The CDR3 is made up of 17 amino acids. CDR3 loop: CASSLLVGTSAPVAQYF. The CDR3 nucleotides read TGTGCCAGCAGTTTATTGGTCGGGACTAGCGCCCCTGTAGCGCAGTACTTC.

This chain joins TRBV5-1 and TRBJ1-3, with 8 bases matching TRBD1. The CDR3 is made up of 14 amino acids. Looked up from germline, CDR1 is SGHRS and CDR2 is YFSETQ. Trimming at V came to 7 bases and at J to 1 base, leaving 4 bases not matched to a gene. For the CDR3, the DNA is TGCGCCAGCTGGACAGGGCTATCTGGAAACACCATATATTTT. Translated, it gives CASWTGLSGNTIYF. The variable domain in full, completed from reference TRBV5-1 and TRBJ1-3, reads KAGVTQTPRYLIKTRGQQVTLSCSPISGHRSVSWYQQTPGQGLQFLFEYFSETQRNKGNFPGRFSGRQFSNSRSEMNVSTLELGDSALYLCASWTGLSGNTIYFGEGSWLTVV.

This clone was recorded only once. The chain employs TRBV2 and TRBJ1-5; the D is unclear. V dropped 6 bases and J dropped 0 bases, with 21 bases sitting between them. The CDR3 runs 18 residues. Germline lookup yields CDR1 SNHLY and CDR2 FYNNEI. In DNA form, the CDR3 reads TGTGCCAGCAGCGCGAGGGAGGGAGGAGGCTTTAGCAATCAGCCCCAGCATTTT. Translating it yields CASSAREGGGFSNQPQHF. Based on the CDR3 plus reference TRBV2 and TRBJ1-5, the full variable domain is EPEVTQTPSHQVTQMGQEVILRCVPISNHLYFYWYRQILGQKVEFLVSFYNNEISEKSEIFDDQFSVERPDGSNFTLKIRSTKLEDSAMYFCASSAREGGGFSNQPQHFGDGTRLSIL.

In nucleotides, the CDR3 is TGTGCCAGCAGCCAAGATAGCTCACAGGGAGCTGGGGCCAACGTCCTGACTTTC. Encoded protein: CASSQDSSQGAGANVLTF. V usage is TRBV4-2 and J usage is TRBJ2-6; possible D gene TRBD1, 6 bases. There are 18 residues in the CDR3. Germline CDR1 is LGHNA and CDR2 is YNFKEQ. V lost 0 bases and J lost 2, with 14 bases in between.

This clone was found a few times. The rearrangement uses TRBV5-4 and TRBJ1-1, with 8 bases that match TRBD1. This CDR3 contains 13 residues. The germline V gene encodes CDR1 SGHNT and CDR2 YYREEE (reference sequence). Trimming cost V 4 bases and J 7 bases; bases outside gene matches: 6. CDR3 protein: CASSLGQGGEAFF. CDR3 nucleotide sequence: TGTGCCAGCAGCCTCGGACAGGGAGGTGAAGCTTTCTTT.

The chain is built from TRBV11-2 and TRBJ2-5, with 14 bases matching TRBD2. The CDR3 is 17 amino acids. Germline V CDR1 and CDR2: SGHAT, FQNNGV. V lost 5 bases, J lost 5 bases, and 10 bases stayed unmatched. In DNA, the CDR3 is TGTGCCAGCAGCGATCGGACTAGCGGGAGGTCATGGGAGACCCAGTACTTC. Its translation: CASSDRTSGRSWETQYF.

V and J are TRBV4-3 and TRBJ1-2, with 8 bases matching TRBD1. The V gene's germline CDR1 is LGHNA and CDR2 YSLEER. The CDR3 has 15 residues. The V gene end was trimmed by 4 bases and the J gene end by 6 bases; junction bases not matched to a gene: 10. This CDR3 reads CASSLFGQGVDGYTF. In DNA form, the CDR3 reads TGCGCCAGCAGCCTATTTGGACAGGGCGTTGATGGCTACACCTTC.

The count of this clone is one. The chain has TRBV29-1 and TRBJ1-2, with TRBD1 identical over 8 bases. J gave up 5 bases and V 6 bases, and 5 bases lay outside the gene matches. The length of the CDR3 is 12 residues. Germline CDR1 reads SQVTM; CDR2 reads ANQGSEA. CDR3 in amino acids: CSVRRDRYGYTF. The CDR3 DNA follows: TGCAGCGTCCGCCGGGACAGGTATGGCTACACCTTC.

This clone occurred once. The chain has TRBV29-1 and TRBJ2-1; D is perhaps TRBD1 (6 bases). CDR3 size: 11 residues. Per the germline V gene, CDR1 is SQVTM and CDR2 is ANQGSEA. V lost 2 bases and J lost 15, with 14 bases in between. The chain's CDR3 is CSVEPGQQRFF. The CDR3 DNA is TGCAGCGTTGAACCGGGACAACAGCGGTTCTTC.

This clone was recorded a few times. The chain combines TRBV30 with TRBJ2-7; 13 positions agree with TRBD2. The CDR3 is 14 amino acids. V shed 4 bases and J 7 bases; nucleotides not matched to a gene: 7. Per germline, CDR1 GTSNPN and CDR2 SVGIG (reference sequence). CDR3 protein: CAWIGLAGAGEQYF. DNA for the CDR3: TGTGCCTGGATTGGACTAGCGGGAGCGGGGGAGCAGTACTTC.

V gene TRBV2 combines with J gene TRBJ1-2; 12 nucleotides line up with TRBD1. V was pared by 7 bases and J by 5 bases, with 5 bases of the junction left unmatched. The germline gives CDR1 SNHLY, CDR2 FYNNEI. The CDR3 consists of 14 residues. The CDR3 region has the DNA TGTGCCAGCATCCGGGACAGGGGGCGGTATGGCTACACCTTC. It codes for CASIRDRGRYGYTF.